Presented here are 8 T cell receptor beta chains from one specimen sequenced in a study of beta chain features in type 1 diabetes. The study reverse transcribed the entire isolated RNA, so it sequenced expressed TCRB transcripts. Sequenced by immunoSEQ multiplex PCR; TCRdb stores in-frame clones only, minus some. The table records roughly 400,000 clones, around 16% of them present only once. The sequencing input was naive CD4+ T cells from blood. Receptors originate from a woman between 18 and 30 years old in good health.

This clone has more than one count but fewer than ten. Additional DNA sequences in this sample encode the identical CDR3. The chain recombines TRBV28 with TRBJ2-7; D may be TRBD1 (5 bases). With 2 bases removed from V and 0 bases from J, the gap between germline ends came to 5 bases. Germline V gene data show CDR1 as MDHEN and CDR2 as SYDVKM. The CDR3 loop spans 13 amino acids. CDR3 region: CASSLDSSYEQYF. CDR3 bases: TGTGCCAGCAGTTTAGACAGCTCCTACGAGCAGTACTTC.

The chain joins TRBV7-2 to TRBJ2-6; a possible D gene is TRBD1 (5 bases). Germline-derived CDR1 and CDR2 are SGHTA and FQGNSA. The CDR3 extends over 15 amino acids. The V end lost 7 bases, the J end lost 2 bases, and 12 bases lay between the germline ends. The CDR3 DNA is TGTGCCAGCAACCTCCCCAGGGCTGGGGCCAACGTCCTGACTTTC. Amino acid sequence: CASNLPRAGANVLTF. The full variable domain, its missing parts supplied by reference TRBV7-2 and TRBJ2-6, is GAGVSQSPSNKVTEKGKDVELRCDPISGHTALYWYRQSLGQGLEFLIYFQGNSAPDKSGLPSDRFSAERTGGSVSTLTIQRTQQEDSAVYLCASNLPRAGANVLTFGAGSRLTVL.

The chain employs TRBV30 and TRBJ2-1, with a weak D call TRBD1 (5 bases). Germline V gene lookup returns CDR1 GTSNPN and CDR2 SVGIG (reference sequence). The CDR3 runs 16 residues. With 5 bases removed from V and 6 bases from J, the gap between germline ends came to 23 bases. The CDR3 sequence: CAWQSLAPGHFNEQFF. DNA of the CDR3: TGTGCCTGGCAGAGTCTCGCCCCAGGGCATTTCAATGAGCAGTTCTTC. Combining the CDR3 with reference TRBV30 and TRBJ2-1 gives the whole variable domain SQTIHQWPATLVQPVGSPLSLECTVEGTSNPNLYWYRQAAGRGLQLLFYSVGIGQISSEVPQNLSASRPQDRQFILSSKKLLLSDSGFYLCAWQSLAPGHFNEQFFGPGTRLTVL.

This chain connects TRBV7-2 to TRBJ2-7, with D perhaps matching TRBD2 (6 bases). The germline V gene has CDR1 SGHTA and CDR2 FQGNSA. The CDR3 covers 14 residues. Trimming removed 5 bases from V and 3 bases from J, with 14 bases in between. The CDR3 loop reads CASSPRDFFYEQYF. The DNA of the CDR3 is TGTGCCAGCAGCCCAAGGGACTTCTTCTACGAGCAGTACTTC.

This clone was observed a few times. The rearrangement uses TRBV25-1 and TRBJ1-4; D unclear. The CDR3 contains 12 residues. Germline-derived CDR1 and CDR2 are MGHDK and SYGVNS. V was cut by 1 base and J by 9 bases, with 6 bases left in between. DNA for the CDR3: TGTGCCAGCAGTGAATTTGACAAAAAACTGTTTTTT. Its translation: CASSEFDKKLFF.

The chain has TRBV5-1 and TRBJ1-1, with a possible D match to TRBD1 (6 bases). In germline, CDR1 is SGHRS, CDR2 YFSETQ. CDR3 length: 15 residues. Trimming removed 4 bases from V and 0 bases from J, with 13 bases in between. CDR3 DNA: TGCGCCAGCAGCGACCAAAGGGGGATGAACACTGAAGCTTTCTTT. Protein: CASSDQRGMNTEAFF.

The chain uses TRBV4-2 and TRBJ2-7; D remains unclear. Per the germline V gene, CDR1 is LGHNA and CDR2 is YNFKEQ. CDR3 length: 14 amino acids. V was clipped by 4 bases and J by 5 bases, with 15 bases between them. CDR3 coding DNA: TGTGCCAGCAGCCCTGTTCGAGTAACGCACGAGCAGTACTTC. This encodes CASSPVRVTHEQYF.

The V call is TRBV5-1, the J call TRBJ1-2; TRBD1 agrees at 7 bases. Trimming removed 3 bases from V and 8 bases from J; junction bases left unmatched: 10. From germline, CDR1 is SGHRS and CDR2 YFSETQ. This CDR3 has 14 amino acids. CDR3 DNA: TGCGCCAGCAGCTCGGAGGGGGCGGATGGCGGCTACACCTTC. Its protein is CASSSEGADGGYTF.